Listed below are T cell receptor beta chains from one sample, sequenced in a study of CD8 T cells in Susac syndrome. From the immunoSEQ multiplex PCR reads, TCRdb called clonotypes with MiXCR, one entry per CDR3 protein. The sample carries over 15,000 distinct CDR3 sequences, approximately 96% recorded once. The sample comprised CD8+ T cells from PBMCs. These receptors were collected from a human donor in good health. CDR3s include the opening cysteine and the closing phenylalanine or tryptophan.

V	J	CDR3
TRBV7-9	TRBJ1-6	CASSSVLKGQGSNSPLHF
TRBV6-1	TRBJ2-4	CASSERTDVRAKNIQYF
TRBV29-1	TRBJ1-2	CSVDGRGPGYGYTF
TRBV7-2	TRBJ2-1	CASSATLNEQFF
TRBV7-8	TRBJ2-1	CASSWPPGQLIFNDEQFF
TRBV6-2/TRBV6-3	TRBJ2-1	CASSGLAEYNEQFF
TRBV27	TRBJ2-3	CASSLLAGGPSPDTQYF
TRBV19	TRBJ2-5	CASRGTSRETQYF
TRBV7-2	TRBJ2-1	CASSPLGGRMYNEQFF
TRBV2	TRBJ1-1	CASSERGSNTEAFF
TRBV13	TRBJ2-3	CASTRLAGVEDTQYF
TRBV2	TRBJ2-2	CASSDQGNTGELFF
TRBV28	TRBJ1-2	CASSITGMYGYTF
TRBV25-1	TRBJ1-1	CASSLDRKNTEAFF
TRBV11-2	TRBJ2-1	CASSLLAGGPHEQFF
TRBV27	TRBJ2-7	CASSTLAGEGSYEQYF
TRBV3-1	TRBJ2-1	CASSQDGGGGSYNEQFF
TRBV7-9	TRBJ2-7	CASSSSEHRAYEQYF
TRBV7-9	TRBJ1-5	CASSLEGPNQPQHF
TRBV24-1	TRBJ2-1	CATSAQLPYNEQFF
TRBV20-1	TRBJ2-7	CSARDIKRELYEQYF
TRBV5-4	TRBJ2-1	CASSQLGLARDEQFF
TRBV7-2	TRBJ2-1	CASSLAGVSLKFNEQFF
TRBV6-5	TRBJ1-5	CASSLRWGSNQPQHF
TRBV7-9	TRBJ1-5	CASSHFMGQTHQPQHF
TRBV25-1	TRBJ2-1	CASTGGGVPISYNEQFF
TRBV12-3/TRBV12-4	TRBJ2-1	CASTGRSGLQFF
TRBV2	TRBJ2-7	CASSEEWDRITYEQYF